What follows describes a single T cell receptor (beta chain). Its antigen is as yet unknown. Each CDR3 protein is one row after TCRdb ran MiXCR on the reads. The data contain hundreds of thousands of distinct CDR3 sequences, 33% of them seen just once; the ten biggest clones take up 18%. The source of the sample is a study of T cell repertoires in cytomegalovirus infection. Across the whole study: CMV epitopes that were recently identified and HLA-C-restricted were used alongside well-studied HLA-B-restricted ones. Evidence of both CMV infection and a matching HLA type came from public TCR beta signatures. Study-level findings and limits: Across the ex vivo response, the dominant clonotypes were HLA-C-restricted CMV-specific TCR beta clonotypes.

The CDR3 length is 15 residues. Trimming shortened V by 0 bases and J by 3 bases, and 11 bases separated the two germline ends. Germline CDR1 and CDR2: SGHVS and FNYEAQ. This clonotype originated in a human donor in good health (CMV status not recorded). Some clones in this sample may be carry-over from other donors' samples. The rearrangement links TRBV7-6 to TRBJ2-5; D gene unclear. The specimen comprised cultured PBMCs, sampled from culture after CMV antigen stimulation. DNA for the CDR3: TGTGCCAGCAGCTTAGCGCTCGGGTGGGAAGAGACCCAGTACTTC. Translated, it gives CASSLALGWEETQYF.